The 19 T cell receptor beta chains presented below share a single source sample, sequenced in a study of blood T cell repertoires in COVID-19. The table came from immunoSEQ multiplex PCR; TCRdb's copy has only in-frame clones and leaves some out. Of 150,000 to 190,000 clones in the sample, 75% to 85% were seen once. The sequencing sample was made of peripheral blood. These receptor sequences come from a woman aged 45-65 years with acute or convalescent COVID-19.

A single count supports this clone. At the DNA level, this CDR3 is encoded by other sequences in the same sample as well. The chain is built from TRBV20-1 and TRBJ1-5; possible D gene TRBD1, 5 bases. V was trimmed by 3 bases and J by 1 base, leaving 10 bases between them. CDR3 length: 14 amino acids. CDR1 and CDR2 from the germline V gene are DFQATT and SNEGSKA (reference sequence). The CDR3 reads CSASDSGSNQPQHF. CDR3 sequence (DNA): TGCAGTGCTAGTGACAGCGGGAGCAATCAGCCCCAGCATTTT.

The V call is TRBV14, the J call TRBJ2-7; D is unclear. Trimming took 11 bases from V and 2 from J, leaving 13 bases between them. The CDR3 is 12 residues long. Germline CDR1 is SGHDN and CDR2 is FVKESK. The CDR3 loop is CAFSSRTYEQYF. The CDR3 DNA follows: TGTGCCTTCTCCTCGAGGACCTACGAGCAGTACTTC.

The CDR3 nucleotides are TGTGCCAGCAAGGGACAGGGGGATCAGCCCCAGCATTTT. This sequence encodes CASKGQGDQPQHF. The gene calls are TRBV6-1 and TRBJ1-5; 11 bases are a match to TRBD1. The germline V gene encodes CDR1 MNHNS and CDR2 SASEGT. This CDR3 has 13 amino acids. V shed 7 bases, J shed 5 bases, and the junction held 1 base outside the gene matches.

The chain joins TRBV7-3 to TRBJ2-3, with TRBD2 identical over 9 bases. After removal of 2 bases from V and 2 bases from J, the junction contained 2 bases not matched to a gene. Per germline, CDR1 SGHTA and CDR2 FQGTGA. CDR3 length: 15 amino acids. The CDR3 sequence is CASSLPSGTTDTQYF. DNA for the CDR3: TGTGCCAGCAGCTTACCTAGCGGGACCACAGATACGCAGTATTTT.

This clone was seen once. The gene calls are TRBV27 and TRBJ2-1, with D possibly TRBD2 on 6 matching bases. The germline gives CDR1 MNHEY, CDR2 SMNVEV (reference sequence). This CDR3 comprises 15 residues. Trimming took off 4 bases at V and 0 bases at J, with 10 bases between the two ends. CDR3 amino acids: CASSSGGVSYNEQFF. Written as DNA, the CDR3 is TGTGCCAGCAGTTCCGGCGGGGTCTCCTACAATGAGCAGTTCTTC.

The V and J genes are TRBV7-2 and TRBJ2-2; 11 bases align to TRBD2. Germline loops: CDR1 SGHTA, CDR2 FQGNSA. V trimming: 8 bases; J trimming: 6 bases; junction bases outside the gene matches: 11. This CDR3 comprises 16 residues. CDR3 in DNA: TGTGCCAGCGGTTTAGCGGGAGGGCCTGGGGCCGGGGAGCTGTTTTTT. This codes for CASGLAGGPGAGELFF.

The chain carries TRBV6-6 and TRBJ2-3; 10 bases fit TRBD1. Germline CDR1 is MNHNY and CDR2 is SVGAGI (reference sequence). This CDR3 contains 15 residues. The junction had 7 bases not matched to a gene; V was cut back by 5 bases and J by 5 bases. CDR3 in amino acids: CASSPGQGRLDTQYF. Here the CDR3 DNA reads TGTGCCAGCAGTCCGGGACAGGGGCGATTAGATACGCAGTATTTT.

This clone was counted between two and nine times. This rearrangement joins TRBV6-5 to TRBJ2-7; D possibly corresponds to TRBD2 (5 bases). With 6 bases removed from V and 6 bases from J, the gap between germline ends came to 18 bases. This CDR3 comprises 14 residues. Germline-derived CDR1 and CDR2 are MNHEY and SVGAGI. Here the CDR3 DNA reads TGTGCCAGCAGCCCAAGAGGGCTACTCCCCGAGCAGTACTTC. This sequence encodes CASSPRGLLPEQYF.

The J gene is TRBJ2-3, the V gene TRBV11-1; 8 bases fit TRBD1. This CDR3 is 15 amino acids long. CDR1 is SGHAT and CDR2 is FQDESV in the germline V gene (reference sequence). V was pared by 5 bases and J by 2 bases, with 6 bases of the junction left unmatched. The CDR3 nucleotides are TGTGCCAGCAGCAAGAACAGGGGGACCACAGATACGCAGTATTTT. Protein: CASSKNRGTTDTQYF.

Here the CDR3 reads CASSLLGGQGYTQYF. CDR3 DNA: TGTGCCAGCAGTCTCCTAGGGGGACAGGGTTATACGCAGTATTTT. V usage is TRBV27 and J usage is TRBJ2-3, with 9 bases that match TRBD1. CDR3 length: 15 amino acids. Unmatched junction bases numbered 10, after V lost 5 bases and J lost 7 bases. The germline CDR1 and CDR2 sequences are MNHEY and SMNVEV (reference sequence).

The chain has TRBV14 and TRBJ1-2; 8 nucleotides align to TRBD1. Looked up from germline, CDR1 is SGHDN and CDR2 is FVKESK. The CDR3 contains 12 residues. V trimming: 3 bases; J trimming: 11 bases; junction bases outside the gene matches: 5. The CDR3 nucleotides read TGTGCCAGCAGCCACGGACAGGGATGGTACACCTTC. This translates into CASSHGQGWYTF.

This clone has a handful of counts. CDR3: CASSSGQETQYF. DNA for the CDR3: TGTGCCAGCAGCTCGGGACAAGAGACCCAGTACTTC. The V call is TRBV5-8, the J call TRBJ2-5; D might be TRBD2 (5 bases). Germline-derived CDR1 and CDR2 are SGHTS and YDEGEE. V lost 3 bases, J lost 2 bases, and 5 bases lay in between. The CDR3 sequence is 12 residues long. The complete variable domain, with remaining parts taken from reference TRBV5-8 and TRBJ2-5, reads EAGVTQSPTHLIKTRGQQATLRCSPISGHTSVYWYQQALGLGLQFLLWYDEGEERNRGNFPPRFSGRQFPNYSSELNVNALELEDSALYLCASSSGQETQYFGPGTRLLVL.

The chain combines TRBV19 with TRBJ1-4; D might be TRBD1 (5 bases). The CDR3 loop spans 16 amino acids. CDR1 is LNHDA and CDR2 is SQIVND in the germline V gene (reference sequence). Trimming removed 6 bases at V and 4 bases at J, with 18 bases between. CDR3 in amino acids: CASSQGLTPNNEKLFF. The CDR3 coding sequence is TGTGCCAGTAGCCAGGGACTAACACCAAATAATGAAAAACTGTTTTTT. The complete variable domain, with remaining parts taken from reference TRBV19 and TRBJ1-4, reads DGGITQSPKYLFRKEGQNVTLSCEQNLNHDAMYWYRQDPGQGLRLIYYSQIVNDFQKGDIAEGYSVSREKKESFPLTVTSAQKNPTAFYLCASSQGLTPNNEKLFFGSGTQLSVL.

The CDR3 loop is CASSPGTSGGMETQYF. DNA of the CDR3: TGTGCCAGCAGCCCCGGGACTAGCGGGGGGATGGAGACCCAGTACTTC. The chain has TRBV2 and TRBJ2-5, with 15 bases matching TRBD2. Unmatched junction bases numbered 7, after V lost 6 bases and J lost 5 bases. The CDR3 length is 16 residues. Germline lookup yields CDR1 SNHLY and CDR2 FYNNEI.

The chain links TRBV10-3 to TRBJ1-2; 9 bases are shared with TRBD1. Germline lookup yields CDR1 ENHRY and CDR2 SYGVKD. This CDR3 has 15 amino acids. Trimming took 3 bases from V and 4 from J; bases not matched to a gene: 6. The CDR3 region has the DNA TGTGCCATCAGTGATTACGGGACAGGGATCTATGGCTACACCTTC. It encodes CAISDYGTGIYGYTF.

The chain couples TRBV10-2 to TRBJ1-2; TRBD1 is a possible D gene (6 bases). CDR3 size: 14 residues. The V end lost 2 bases, the J end lost 7 bases, and 14 bases lay between the germline ends. CDR1 and CDR2 from the germline V gene are WSHSY and SAAADI. The CDR3 DNA sequence: TGCGCCAGCAGTGAGGACAGGAGGTTGGGTGGCTACACCTTC. It encodes CASSEDRRLGGYTF.

Concerning this clone: In the same sample, other DNA sequences code for this CDR3. The genes are TRBV18 and TRBJ2-5; D remains unclear. Trimming pared 3 bases from V and 5 bases from J, leaving 4 bases between. Germline V gene sequence: CDR1 KGHSH, CDR2 LQKENI. The CDR3 has 11 residues. The CDR3 DNA follows: TGTGCCAGCTCACCCGAGGAGACCCAGTACTTC. Its protein product is CASSPEETQYF. The full variable domain, with the rest looked up from reference TRBV18 and TRBJ2-5, is NAGVMQNPRHLVRRRGQEARLRCSPMKGHSHVYWYRQLPEEGLKFMVYLQKENIIDESGMPKERFSAEFPKEGPSILRIQQVVRGDSAAYFCASSPEETQYFGPGTRLLVL.

This chain uses TRBV11-2 with TRBJ1-2; D unresolved. V shed 4 bases and J shed 3 bases, with 6 bases lying between them. The germline gives CDR1 SGHAT, CDR2 FQNNGV. The CDR3 is made up of 12 amino acids. This CDR3 reads CASSSFDYGYTF. In nucleotides, the CDR3 is TGTGCCAGCAGCTCCTTCGACTATGGCTACACCTTC.

This chain connects TRBV11-3 to TRBJ2-2, with 9 bases aligning to TRBD1. CDR3 length: 15 residues. Germline V gives CDR1 SGHNT, CDR2 YENEEA. After removal of 5 bases from V and 3 bases from J, the junction contained 4 bases not matched to a gene. The CDR3 bases are TGTGCCAGCAGCAAGGGACAGGGTGACACCGGGGAGCTGTTTTTT. Translating it yields CASSKGQGDTGELFF.